The present TCR beta chain was sequenced within a study of CD8+CD57+ T cells in acquired aplastic anemia. Study context: Sorted CD4+ and CD8+ cells gave an average of around 3.1 ug of DNA.

The template for TCR beta VDJ and CDR3 sequence profiling was genomic DNA. MiXCR was run by TCRdb on the reads, yielding one entry per CDR3 protein. Here the sample spans roughly 200,000 distinct CDR3 sequences, 63% being singletons. V lost 6 bases, J lost 1 base, and 12 bases lay in between. This CDR3 has 14 amino acids. Germline lookup yields CDR1 SNHLY and CDR2 FYNNEI. This clonotype was counted ten times or more. Its antigen is unknown. Previously, flow cytometry had revealed CD8+CD57+ cell expansion in the patients chosen for sequencing. Study findings and constraints: Shared by patients and controls, approximately 29 CD8+ CDR3s were abundant in patients. Controls did not differ significantly from patients in CD8+ Simpson's diversity.

The sample was sorted CD4+, CD8+, or CD8+CD57+ T cells (not recorded which) from PBMCs. V and J are TRBV2 and TRBJ1-2, with D tentatively TRBD1 (5 bases). The source is a human donor with aplastic anemia. CDR3 DNA: TGTGCCAGCAGGGGGACGGGGCTTAACTATGGCTACACCTTC. Encoded protein: CASRGTGLNYGYTF.